This is a list of T cell receptor beta chains from one sample in a study of T-cell memory formation after mild COVID-19. In TCRdb, the 5' RACE reads were re-called with MiXCR into one record per CDR3 protein. The data contain some 450,000 distinct CDR3 sequences, approximately 20% of them singletons. Input material: PBMCs or a T cell subset sorted from them (not recorded which). The receptors here all came from an adult woman who had mild COVID-19 (a few samples of this study predate the infection). Cell type and time point are not known. The CDR3 runs from the conserved cysteine through the conserved F or W.

>TRBV5-6|TRBJ2-1
CASSLVRRSSHNEQFF
>TRBV6-5|TRBJ2-2
CASSYTGNTGELFF
>TRBV3-1|TRBJ1-5
CASSTDVNQPQHF
>TRBV6-4|TRBJ2-2
CASAEGGSTGELFF
>TRBV5-1|TRBJ1-2
CASSFSGSNYGYTF
>TRBV6-5|TRBJ1-1
CASSHDRPTMNTEAFF
>TRBV12-3/TRBV12-4|TRBJ2-5
CASVAIAGGSETQYF
>TRBV6-6|TRBJ1-1
CASSSPGQGYTEAFF
>TRBV20-1|TRBJ1-1
CSARDLLGRNTEAFF
>TRBV12-3/TRBV12-4|TRBJ1-4
CASSQGGVTNEKLFF
>TRBV4-1|TRBJ1-1
CASSGTGPPEAFF
>TRBV7-3|TRBJ2-1
CASSSTPGVEQFF
>TRBV5-5|TRBJ2-7
CASSPLGGRAIYEQYF
>TRBV12-3/TRBV12-4|TRBJ1-4
CASSPGGPPYRFF
>TRBV3-1|TRBJ1-1
CASSQGAGVAFF
>TRBV6-5|TRBJ2-5
CASRRARGEFWETQYF
>TRBV29-1|TRBJ2-7
CSVEDRSGSYEQYF
>TRBV20-1|TRBJ1-1
CSAQDQGVLVALNRLNTEAFF
>TRBV5-1|TRBJ2-7
CASSNLDGTYEQYF
>TRBV18|TRBJ2-1
CASSVTGRDENEQFF
>TRBV7-8|TRBJ1-2
CASSFGGRDYGYTF
>TRBV15|TRBJ2-1
CATSRDRAGGRNEQFF
>TRBV12-3/TRBV12-4|TRBJ1-4
CASSLEGTANEKLFF
>TRBV20-1|TRBJ2-3
CSASLRANTITDTQYF
>TRBV19|TRBJ1-4
CASSIAGKLFF
>TRBV10-3|TRBJ2-5
CAISDGRPTQYF
>TRBV28|TRBJ2-7
CASSSSWKGAYEQYF
>TRBV4-2|TRBJ2-2
CASSRKVQTIKSTNTGELFF
>TRBV7-3|TRBJ2-1
CASSLGTGRADEQFF
>TRBV4-1|TRBJ1-1
CASSDGQANTEAFF
>TRBV9|TRBJ2-5
CASSVAEQETQYF
>TRBV27|TRBJ2-7
CASSSRLRASYEQYF
>TRBV20-1|TRBJ1-1
CSAGVVNTEAFF
>TRBV7-2|TRBJ2-1
CASSLGGTSGNEQFF
>TRBV4-1|TRBJ1-4
CASSQDWTGGLKLFF
>TRBV27|TRBJ1-6
CASSLSWGNNNSPLHF
>TRBV5-5|TRBJ1-1
CASTPGGTEAFF
>TRBV7-8|TRBJ1-5
CASSLRPDNQPQHF
>TRBV4-3|TRBJ2-7
CASSQDRWSSYEQYF
>TRBV20-1|TRBJ2-7
CSARIGVYEQYF
>TRBV7-9|TRBJ1-3
CASSFVMGQGFDSGNTIYF
>TRBV19|TRBJ2-5
CASSRVTGETQYF
>TRBV12-3/TRBV12-4|TRBJ1-1
CASSASRGGTEAFF
>TRBV5-5|TRBJ1-2
CASSFPGGYGYTF
>TRBV20-1|TRBJ1-1
CSARGQHTEAFF
>TRBV7-3|TRBJ2-5
CASSFGGGSQETQYF
>TRBV18|TRBJ2-3
CASSLGLAVVTDTQYF
>TRBV20-1|TRBJ2-7
CSASRLAGAAYEQYF
>TRBV5-6|TRBJ1-2
CASQGQGYGYTF
>TRBV19|TRBJ2-1
CASSNGIWSYNEQFF
>TRBV6-2/TRBV6-3|TRBJ2-2
CASSRTSRYTGELFF
>TRBV4-3|TRBJ2-1
CASSPRASGLNEQFF
>TRBV24-1|TRBJ1-5
CATSDLPGGSNQPQHF
>TRBV24-1|TRBJ2-3
CATSEGPFTDTQYF
>TRBV20-1|TRBJ2-3
CSARAEGRSQGDTQYF
>TRBV6-6|TRBJ2-1
CASSYSAVYNEQFF
>TRBV29-1|TRBJ2-6
CSVGTGSSGANVLTF